The clone carrying this T cell receptor (beta chain) was seen once. Its target is unknown. The protocol was immunoSEQ multiplex PCR, while the TCRdb copy is restricted to in-frame clones and leaves out a portion. The sample records about 94,000 clones, approximately 93% being singletons. The CDR3 covers 15 residues. Germline values: CDR1 SGDLS, CDR2 YYNGEE. The trim removed 3 bases at V and 7 bases at J, leaving 10 bases unmatched. The record originates from a study of Tregs in tolerant kidney transplant recipients. The study, taken as a whole, reports: Validation in larger populations is needed because few patients were studied. Tolerant patients' donor-specific Tregs expanded beyond overall Tregs, suggesting antigen-driven growth.

Sequenced material: CD4+ T cells from blood, taken before the transplant. This rearrangement joins TRBV9 to TRBJ1-2, with 9 positions matching TRBD1. The clonotype originates from a human donor who received a combined kidney and bone marrow transplant. The CDR3 loop is CASSALGTGMSGYTF. As DNA, the CDR3 is TGTGCCAGCAGCGCCCTCGGGACAGGGATGAGTGGCTACACCTTC.